This T cell receptor (beta chain) was observed in a study of T-cell reconstitution after alpha-beta-depleted transplantation in children. Preparation of the TCRbeta library was carried out with unique molecular identifiers. TCRdb analysed the PCR reads with MiXCR anew, one entry per CDR3 protein. The sample lists about 400,000 distinct CDR3 sequences, roughly 20% occurring once. In germline, CDR1 is SGHRS, CDR2 YFSETQ. Trimming removed 6 bases from V and 6 bases from J; junction bases left unmatched: 8. This CDR3 has 14 amino acids. This clonotype was sampled from a human donor who donated a stem cell graft to a child with acute myeloid leukemia. This specimen was PBMCs from the stem cell graft donor, taken from the stem cell graft. This chain joins TRBV5-1 and TRBJ2-3, with 9 positions matching TRBD2. CDR3 nucleotides: TGCGCCAGCATGGCGGGAGGGCCCCACGATACGCAGTATTTT. This gives the protein CASMAGGPHDTQYF.